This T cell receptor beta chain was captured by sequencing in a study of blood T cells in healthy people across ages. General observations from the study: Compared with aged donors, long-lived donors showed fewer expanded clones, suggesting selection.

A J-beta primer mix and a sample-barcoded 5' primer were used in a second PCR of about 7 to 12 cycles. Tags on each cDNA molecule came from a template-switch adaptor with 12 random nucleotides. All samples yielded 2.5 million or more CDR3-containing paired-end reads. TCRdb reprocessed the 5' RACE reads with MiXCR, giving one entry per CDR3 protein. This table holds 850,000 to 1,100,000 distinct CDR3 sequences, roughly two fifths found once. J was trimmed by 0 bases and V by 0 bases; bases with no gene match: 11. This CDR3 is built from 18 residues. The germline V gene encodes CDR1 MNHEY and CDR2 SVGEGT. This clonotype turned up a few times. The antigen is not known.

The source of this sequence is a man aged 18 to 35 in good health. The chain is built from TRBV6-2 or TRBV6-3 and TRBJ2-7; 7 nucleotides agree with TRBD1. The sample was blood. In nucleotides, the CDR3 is TGTGCCAGCAGTTACTCATTCTCGGGACAGAAGAGCTCCTACGAGCAGTACTTC. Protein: CASSYSFSGQKSSYEQYF.